This TCR beta chain came from a study of CDR3 diversity in severe acne. TCRdb redid the calling of the PCR reads with MiXCR, one entry per CDR3 protein. This table holds about 86,000 distinct CDR3 sequences, around 50% found once. Deletions cut 2 bases from V and 6 bases from J, with 16 bases between. Germline assignment: CDR1 DFQATT and CDR2 SNEGSKA (reference sequence). This CDR3 spans 14 amino acids. The chain joins TRBV20-1 to TRBJ1-2, with D maybe TRBD1 (5 bases). The sequenced sample was blood. This TCR was sampled from a male donor in good health, without acne. The CDR3 nucleotides are TGCAGTGCTAGACCCCAAGGGGCAGGCCATGGCTACACCTTC. Translated, it gives CSARPQGAGHGYTF.